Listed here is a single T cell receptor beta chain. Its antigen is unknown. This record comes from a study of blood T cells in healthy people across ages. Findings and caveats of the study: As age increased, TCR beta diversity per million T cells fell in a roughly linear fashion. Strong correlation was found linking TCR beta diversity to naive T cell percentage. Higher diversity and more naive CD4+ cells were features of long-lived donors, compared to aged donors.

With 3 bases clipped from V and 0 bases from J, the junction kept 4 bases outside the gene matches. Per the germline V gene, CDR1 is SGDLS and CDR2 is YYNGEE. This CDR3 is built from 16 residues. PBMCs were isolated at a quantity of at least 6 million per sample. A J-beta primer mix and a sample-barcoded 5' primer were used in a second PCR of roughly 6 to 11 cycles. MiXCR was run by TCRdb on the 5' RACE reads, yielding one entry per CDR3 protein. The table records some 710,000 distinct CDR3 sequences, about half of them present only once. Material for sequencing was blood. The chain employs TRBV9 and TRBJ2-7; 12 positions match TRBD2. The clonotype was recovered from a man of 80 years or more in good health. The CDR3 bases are TGTGCCAGCAGCGCCGGGACTAGCGGGTTCTCCTACGAGCAGTACTTC. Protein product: CASSAGTSGFSYEQYF.